This TCR beta chain originates from a study of OX40 agonist ivuxolimab in advanced cancers. About the study: Allowance was made for prior anti-PD-1, anti-PD-L1 or anti-CTLA-4 therapy, and about 40% had some.

Drawing of blood for sampling happened at baseline, at cycle 4 day 1, and at cycle 7 day 1. V gave up 0 bases and J gave up 8 bases, with 6 bases separating them. This CDR3 spans 12 amino acids. Germline V gene sequence: CDR1 SEHNR, CDR2 FQNEAQ (reference sequence). The data were produced by immunoSEQ multiplex PCR, yet TCRdb's version contains in-frame clones alone and is incomplete. The data contain tens of thousands of clones, approximately 84% of them singletons. The clonotype comes from an adult with an advanced solid tumor such as melanoma, head and neck, liver or kidney cancer. The specimen comprised CD4+ or CD8+ T cells sorted from blood, sampled in a trial of the OX40 agonist ivuxolimab. The chain has TRBV7-9 and TRBJ2-3, with D perhaps matching TRBD2 (5 bases). The CDR3 reads CASSLADSTQYF. DNA for the CDR3: TGTGCCAGCAGCTTAGCGGACTCTACGCAGTATTTT.